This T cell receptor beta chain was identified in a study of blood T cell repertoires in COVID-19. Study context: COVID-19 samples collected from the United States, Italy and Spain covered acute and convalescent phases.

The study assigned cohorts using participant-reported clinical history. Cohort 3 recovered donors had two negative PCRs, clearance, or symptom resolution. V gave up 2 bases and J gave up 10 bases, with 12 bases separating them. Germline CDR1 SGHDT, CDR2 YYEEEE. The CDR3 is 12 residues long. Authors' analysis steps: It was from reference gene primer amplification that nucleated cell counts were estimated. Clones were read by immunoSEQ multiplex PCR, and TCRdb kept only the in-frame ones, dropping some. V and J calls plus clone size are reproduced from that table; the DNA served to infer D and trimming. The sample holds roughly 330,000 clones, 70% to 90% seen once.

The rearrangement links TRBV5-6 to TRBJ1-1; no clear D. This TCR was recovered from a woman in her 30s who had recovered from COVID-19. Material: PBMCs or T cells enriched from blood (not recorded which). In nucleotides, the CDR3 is TGTGCCAGCAGCTTTCAAGCTAGGAGAGCTTTCTTT. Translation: CASSFQARRAFF.